This T cell receptor (beta chain) was observed in a study of blood T cell repertoires in COVID-19. Some clones are missing from TCRdb's copy, which holds only in-frame ones; the method was immunoSEQ multiplex PCR. The table includes about 140,000 clones, more than 60% detected once. Trimming shortened V by 5 bases and J by 3 bases, and 22 bases separated the two germline ends. Germline V gene data show CDR1 as LNHDA and CDR2 as SQIVND (reference sequence). CDR3 length: 18 residues. The gene calls are TRBV19 and TRBJ1-4; no clear D gene. Source material: peripheral blood. This TCR derives from a woman in her sixties or seventies with acute or convalescent COVID-19. CDR3 region: CASSEAGAPRAANEKLFF. DNA of the CDR3: TGTGCCAGTAGTGAGGCAGGTGCCCCGCGGGCAGCTAATGAAAAACTGTTTTTT.